These 16 T cell receptor beta chains came from one sample sequenced in a study of CD8 T cells in ankylosing spondylitis. MiXCR was run by TCRdb on the 5' RACE reads, yielding one entry per CDR3 protein. The sample holds about 160,000 distinct CDR3 sequences; 18% are singletons and the top ten take around 7.6%. The sequenced sample was blood, either unsorted or a sorted T cell fraction (not recorded which). The receptors stem from a male donor with ankylosing spondylitis or in good health (not recorded which).

This clonotype appeared many times. The rearrangement links TRBV5-1 to TRBJ2-1, with TRBD2 as a possible D gene (6 bases). Germline V gene sequence: CDR1 SGHRS, CDR2 YFSETQ. CDR3 length: 18 amino acids. The V gene lost 0 bases and the J gene lost 0 bases, with 16 bases spanning the gap. CDR3 DNA: TGCGCCAGCAGCTTGGCCAATGTTAGCGGAAGCTCCTACAATGAGCAGTTCTTC. Its translation is CASSLANVSGSSYNEQFF.

There are many counts of this clonotype. This chain's CDR3 is CASSHSFGTSGSYEQYF. The CDR3 DNA reads TGCGCCAGCAGCCACTCTTTCGGGACTAGCGGCTCCTACGAGCAGTACTTC. The chain uses TRBV4-1 and TRBJ2-7; the match to TRBD2 covers 11 bases. Germline V lookup: CDR1 MGHRA, CDR2 YSYEKL. This CDR3 contains 17 residues. The V gene end was trimmed by 3 bases and the J gene end by 0 bases; junction bases not matched to a gene: 7.

The chain links TRBV12-3 or TRBV12-4 to TRBJ2-1; 10 bases line up with TRBD2. With V trimmed by 5 bases and J by 7 bases, 14 bases remained unmatched. The CDR3 loop spans 17 amino acids. The chain's CDR3 is CASSPRLAGNRINEQFF. CDR3 nucleotide sequence: TGTGCCAGCAGTCCCCGACTAGCGGGCAACCGGATAAATGAGCAGTTCTTC.

This clonotype was detected many times. The chain carries TRBV5-1 and TRBJ2-6; TRBD1 aligns across 8 bases. The V segment lost 4 bases and the J segment 2 bases; nucleotides outside the gene matches: 5. Germline V gives CDR1 SGHRS, CDR2 YFSETQ. The CDR3 is made up of 16 amino acids. CDR3 protein: CASSMDRAAGANVLTF. CDR3 nucleotide sequence: TGCGCCAGCAGCATGGACAGGGCTGCTGGGGCCAACGTCCTGACTTTC.

This clonotype has at least ten counts. The chain couples TRBV5-1 to TRBJ2-1; TRBD1 matches 7 bases. The CDR3 covers 14 residues. Looked up from germline, CDR1 is SGHRS and CDR2 is YFSETQ. Trimming took 7 bases from V and 4 from J; bases not matched to a gene: 8. In nucleotides, the CDR3 is TGCGCCAGCCGAACCCAGGGACAGTACAATGAGCAGTTCTTC. This translates into CASRTQGQYNEQFF.

In DNA form, the CDR3 reads TGTGCCAGTGCAAGGGTCAGCAATCAGCCCCAGCATTTT. Translation: CASARVSNQPQHF. The chain is built from TRBV19 and TRBJ1-5; D not certain. Germline V gives CDR1 LNHDA, CDR2 SQIVND (reference sequence). This CDR3 comprises 13 residues. The V end lost 8 bases, the J end lost 1 base, and 9 bases lay between the germline ends.

The V and J genes are TRBV6-2 or TRBV6-3 and TRBJ1-4, with 7 bases that match TRBD1. The CDR3 contains 16 residues. With 5 bases clipped from V and 7 bases from J, the junction kept 13 bases outside the gene matches. The V gene's germline CDR1 is MNHEY and CDR2 SVGEGT. CDR3 sequence reads: CASSRTPTGWGEKLFF. The CDR3 DNA reads TGTGCCAGCAGTCGGACCCCGACAGGGTGGGGTGAAAAACTGTTTTTT.

The V gene is TRBV28, the J gene TRBJ1-1; no reliable D call. There are 10 residues in the CDR3. Germline values: CDR1 MDHEN, CDR2 SYDVKM. The germline V and J ends were trimmed by 7 bases and 3 bases, with 3 bases remaining between them. CDR3 DNA sequence: TGTGCCAGCACCGACACTGAAGCTTTCTTT. Translation: CASTDTEAFF.

The rearrangement joins TRBV29-1 to TRBJ2-5; weak D call: TRBD2 (7 bases). The V and J ends lost 4 bases and 4 bases respectively, with 16 bases between them. Germline CDR1 is SQVTM and CDR2 is ANQGSEA. The CDR3 is 14 residues long. The CDR3 region has the DNA TGCAGCGTTGGGGGGGGCGCGTTTGGAGAGACCCAGTACTTC. This codes for CSVGGGAFGETQYF.

The chain uses TRBV11-2 and TRBJ2-5, with D unclear. The germline V gene has CDR1 SGHAT and CDR2 FQNNGV. V was clipped by 1 base and J by 0 bases, with 12 bases between them. This CDR3 is built from 16 residues. In DNA, the CDR3 is TGTGCCAGCAGCTTAGTAGTGGCTGCGTACCAAGAGACCCAGTACTTC. It encodes CASSLVVAAYQETQYF.

In this sample, this clonotype turned up many times. The rearrangement links TRBV7-3 to TRBJ1-2; TRBD1 matches 8 bases. CDR1 is SGHTA, CDR2 FQGTGA, per germline. The length of the CDR3 is 13 residues. The V and J ends lost 6 bases and 7 bases, in that order; junction bases with no gene match: 7. DNA of the CDR3: TGTGCCAGCAGTCGAGGACAGGGTTTTGGCTACACCTTC. Its protein product is CASSRGQGFGYTF.

The chain employs TRBV20-1 and TRBJ2-2, with 9 bases matching TRBD2. There are 14 residues in the CDR3. The germline V gene encodes CDR1 DFQATT and CDR2 SNEGSKA (reference sequence). With V trimmed by 1 base and J by 5 bases, 2 bases remained unmatched. The CDR3 spells CSARGGRGTGELFF. The CDR3 DNA follows: TGCAGTGCTAGAGGCGGGAGGGGTACCGGGGAGCTGTTTTTT.

This clonotype has at least ten counts. The rearrangement joins TRBV5-1 to TRBJ2-2, with TRBD2 matching 10 bases. Germline-derived CDR1 and CDR2 are SGHRS and YFSETQ. Trimming removed 0 bases from V and 4 bases from J; junction bases left unmatched: 3. The CDR3 consists of 16 residues. The CDR3 sequence: CASSLELAGSTGELFF. CDR3 DNA sequence: TGCGCCAGCAGCTTGGAACTAGCGGGATCCACCGGGGAGCTGTTTTTT.

This rearrangement joins TRBV20-1 to TRBJ2-7; D is perhaps TRBD1 (5 bases). From germline, CDR1 is DFQATT and CDR2 SNEGSKA (reference sequence). V was cut by 3 bases and J by 2 bases, with 20 bases left in between. CDR3 size: 16 residues. The CDR3 loop is CSASPGAPDLPYEQYF. The DNA for the CDR3 is TGCAGTGCTAGCCCTGGGGCGCCCGACTTACCCTACGAGCAGTACTTC.

This clonotype has just a few counts. The V gene is TRBV20-1, the J gene TRBJ2-5; TRBD1 matches at 8 bases. The CDR3 loop spans 16 amino acids. Germline CDR1 and CDR2: DFQATT and SNEGSKA (reference sequence). The V gene end was trimmed by 3 bases and the J gene end by 5 bases; junction bases not matched to a gene: 14. CDR3 in DNA: TGCAGTGCTAGCAGTTTCAGGACAGGGTTTGGGGAGACCCAGTACTTC. Its protein product is CSASSFRTGFGETQYF.

V gene TRBV6-6 combines with J gene TRBJ1-2, with 11 bases lining up with TRBD1. V trimming: 7 bases; J trimming: 4 bases; junction bases outside the gene matches: 11. Germline loops: CDR1 MNHNY, CDR2 SVGAGI (reference sequence). CDR3 length: 16 residues. In nucleotides, the CDR3 is TGTGCCAGCAAGGACAGGGGGCATGGCGAGGGCTATGGCTACACCTTC. The encoded protein is CASKDRGHGEGYGYTF.